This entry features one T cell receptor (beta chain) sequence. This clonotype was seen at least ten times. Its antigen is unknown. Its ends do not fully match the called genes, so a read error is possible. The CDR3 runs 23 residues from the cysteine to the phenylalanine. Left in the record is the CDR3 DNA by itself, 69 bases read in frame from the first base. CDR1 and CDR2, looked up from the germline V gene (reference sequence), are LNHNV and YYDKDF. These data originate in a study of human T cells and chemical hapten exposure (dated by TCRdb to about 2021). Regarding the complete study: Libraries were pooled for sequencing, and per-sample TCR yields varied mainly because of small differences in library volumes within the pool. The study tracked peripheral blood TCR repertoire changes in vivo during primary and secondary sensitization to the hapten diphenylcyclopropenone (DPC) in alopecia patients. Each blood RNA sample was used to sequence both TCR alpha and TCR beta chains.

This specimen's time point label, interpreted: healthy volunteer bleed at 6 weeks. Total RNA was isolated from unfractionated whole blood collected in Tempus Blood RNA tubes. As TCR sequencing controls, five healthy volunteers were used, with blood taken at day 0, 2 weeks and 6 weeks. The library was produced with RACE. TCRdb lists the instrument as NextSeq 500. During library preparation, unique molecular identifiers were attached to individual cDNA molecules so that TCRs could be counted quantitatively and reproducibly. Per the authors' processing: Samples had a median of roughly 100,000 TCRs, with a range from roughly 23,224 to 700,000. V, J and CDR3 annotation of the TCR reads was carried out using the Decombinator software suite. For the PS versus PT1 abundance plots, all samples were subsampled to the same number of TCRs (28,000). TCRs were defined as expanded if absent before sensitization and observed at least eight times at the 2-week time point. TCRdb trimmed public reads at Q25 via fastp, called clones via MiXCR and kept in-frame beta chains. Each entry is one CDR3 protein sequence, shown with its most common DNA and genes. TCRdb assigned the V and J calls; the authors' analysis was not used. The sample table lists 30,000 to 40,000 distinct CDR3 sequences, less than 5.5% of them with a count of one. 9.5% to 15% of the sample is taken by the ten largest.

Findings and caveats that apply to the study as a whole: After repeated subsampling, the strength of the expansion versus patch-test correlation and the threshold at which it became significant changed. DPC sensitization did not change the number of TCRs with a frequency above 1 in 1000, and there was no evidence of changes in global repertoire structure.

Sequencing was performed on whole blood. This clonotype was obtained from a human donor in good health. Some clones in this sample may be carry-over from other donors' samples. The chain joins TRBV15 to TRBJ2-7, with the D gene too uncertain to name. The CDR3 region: CATSGDRTTSTRVGRAGLGEQYF. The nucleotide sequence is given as TGTGCCACCAGCGGAGACCGAACTACTTCGACAAGAGTAGGTAGGGCCGGTTTGGGCGAGCAGTACTTC. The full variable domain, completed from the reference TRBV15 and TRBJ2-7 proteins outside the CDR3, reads DAMVIQNPRYQVTQFGKPVTLSCSQTLNHNVMYWYQQKSSQAPKLLFHYYDKDFNNEADTPDNFQSRRPNTSFCFLDIRSPGLGDTAMYLCATSGDRTTSTRVGRAGLGEQYFGPGTRLTVT.